These 32 T cell receptor beta chains were all obtained from the same sample, sequenced in a study of blood T cells in healthy people across ages. A J-beta primer mix and a sample-barcoded 5' primer were used in a second PCR of about 7 to 12 cycles. In TCRdb, the 5' RACE reads were re-called with MiXCR into one record per CDR3 protein. The sample has over 1.5 million distinct CDR3 sequences; around 48% are singletons. Sequenced material: blood. The receptor set was obtained from a woman in her 40s in good health.

This clonotype showed up just a few times. The chain's CDR3 is CASSLRTGNSPLHF. The CDR3 DNA is TGTGCCAGCAGTCTACGGACAGGAAATTCACCCCTCCACTTT. The chain has TRBV12-3 or TRBV12-4 and TRBJ1-6; 7 bases are a match to TRBD1. This CDR3 is 14 amino acids long. With 5 bases clipped from V and 7 bases from J, the junction kept 5 bases outside the gene matches.

J is TRBJ1-1 and V is TRBV25-1, with D unclear. The CDR3 has 11 residues. CDR1 MGHDK and CDR2 SYGVNS come from the germline V gene. V was shortened by 5 bases and J by 7 bases, with 8 bases between the two germline ends. CDR3 bases: TGTGCCAGCAGTCCCGGTGATGAAGCTTTCTTT. It yields the protein CASSPGDEAFF.

V gene TRBV18 combines with J gene TRBJ2-1, with 7 nucleotides matching TRBD1. In germline, CDR1 is KGHSH, CDR2 LQKENI. V lost 4 bases, J lost 6 bases, and 15 bases stayed unmatched. This CDR3 has 17 amino acids. The CDR3, as DNA: TGTGCCAGCTCACGTCCGAAGGGGACAGTCCCTCTCAATGAGCAGTTCTTC. It specifies CASSRPKGTVPLNEQFF.

Notes on this clonotype: Germline and junction disagree at one end, which may indicate a read error. The V and J genes are TRBV7-3 and TRBJ2-1; 9 bases align to TRBD2. The CDR3 is made up of 17 amino acids. In germline, CDR1 is SGHTA, CDR2 FQGTGA. The CDR3 sequence is CASSSAGGPSSYNEQFF. In nucleotides, the CDR3 is TGCGCCAGCAGCTCAGCGGGGGGCCCTAGCTCCTACAATGAGCAGTTCTTC.

The CDR3, as DNA: TGCGCCAGCAGCCAAGAAAAGGCAGCCAATAATTCACCCCTCCACTTT. It is translated as CASSQEKAANNSPLHF. The V call is TRBV4-1, the J call TRBJ1-6; D is undetermined. The length of the CDR3 is 16 residues. Germline CDR1 MGHRA, CDR2 YSYEKL. Trimming shortened V by 0 bases and J by 5 bases, and 11 bases separated the two germline ends.

The V call is TRBV20-1, the J call TRBJ1-2; 10 bases fit TRBD1. Germline CDR1 is DFQATT and CDR2 is SNEGSKA (reference sequence). CDR3 length: 15 amino acids. The J segment lost 5 bases and the V segment lost 6 bases, leaving 12 bases of the junction unmatched. The CDR3 reads CSAAFGTGELYGYTF. The CDR3 DNA sequence: TGCAGTGCCGCTTTCGGGACAGGGGAATTATATGGCTACACCTTC.

The V gene is TRBV7-6, the J gene TRBJ2-3; either TRBD1 or TRBD2 may fit D (6 bases each). Trimming shortened V by 5 bases and J by 3 bases, and 18 bases separated the two germline ends. This CDR3 region has 16 residues. Germline V CDR1 and CDR2: SGHVS, FNYEAQ. CDR3 in amino acids: CASSLEGPGATDTQYF. Here the CDR3 DNA reads TGTGCCAGCAGCCTCGAAGGGCCGGGGGCAACAGATACGCAGTATTTT.

This sequence joins TRBV4-3 and TRBJ2-5; 7 nucleotides line up with TRBD2. V lost 3 bases and J lost 5; bases outside the gene matches: 9. This CDR3 region has 15 residues. CDR1 LGHNA and CDR2 YSLEER come from the germline V gene. The chain's CDR3 is CASSHGWTSGETQYF. DNA for the CDR3: TGCGCCAGCAGCCACGGATGGACTAGTGGTGAGACCCAGTACTTC.

The chain links TRBV9 to TRBJ2-1; 9 nucleotides align to TRBD1. The J call may be wrong; the DNA end is better matched by TRBJ2-7. Germline V gives CDR1 SGDLS, CDR2 YYNGEE. This CDR3 contains 17 residues. CDR3 residues: CASSVSSRDRVYNEQYF. In DNA, the CDR3 is TGTGCCAGCAGCGTGAGTAGCCGGGACAGGGTCTACAATGAGCAGTACTTC.

In its sample, this clonotype was seen once. The chain employs TRBV18 and TRBJ2-1, with 9 positions matching TRBD1. CDR3 size: 15 residues. Germline lookup yields CDR1 KGHSH and CDR2 LQKENI. The V segment lost 8 bases and the J segment 5 bases; nucleotides outside the gene matches: 10. In nucleotides, the CDR3 is TGTGCCAGCACCTTACAGGGGGCATCCCACAATGAGCAGTTCTTC. This codes for CASTLQGASHNEQFF.

This clonotype appeared a single time. This chain connects TRBV20-1 to TRBJ2-7; 8 positions match TRBD1. With 4 bases clipped from V and 0 bases from J, the junction kept 8 bases outside the gene matches. The CDR3 totals 15 residues. Germline V gene sequence: CDR1 DFQATT, CDR2 SNEGSKA (reference sequence). This CDR3 is CSANSGTGSSYEQYF. CDR3 sequence (DNA): TGCAGTGCTAACTCCGGGACAGGAAGCTCCTACGAGCAGTACTTC.

The rearrangement links TRBV6-2 or TRBV6-3 to TRBJ2-6; D ambiguous. CDR1 and CDR2 from the germline V gene are MNHEY and SVGEGT. Trimming pared 3 bases from V and 2 bases from J, leaving 5 bases between. This CDR3 comprises 14 residues. CDR3 sequence reads: CASSYPAGANVLTF. The CDR3 nucleotides are TGTGCCAGCAGTTATCCAGCTGGGGCCAACGTCCTGACTTTC.

In its sample, this clonotype was seen a few times. The chain employs TRBV7-9 and TRBJ2-5; 9 bases agree with TRBD1. CDR3 length: 14 amino acids. The germline CDR1 and CDR2 sequences are SEHNR and FQNEAQ (reference sequence). V was clipped by 6 bases and J by 3 bases; unmatched bases: 5. CDR3 DNA: TGTGCCAGCAGGGATCGGACAGGGGAAGAGACCCAGTACTTC. Translating it yields CASRDRTGEETQYF.

J is TRBJ2-7 and V is TRBV2; no firm D call. Deletions cut 7 bases from V and 4 bases from J, with 11 bases between. Germline values: CDR1 SNHLY, CDR2 FYNNEI. The CDR3 spans 12 residues. The CDR3: CASNLDPYEQYF. CDR3 in DNA: TGTGCCAGCAATCTGGACCCATACGAGCAGTACTTC.

As for this clonotype: Germline and junction disagree at one end, which may indicate a read error. The V call is TRBV2, the J call TRBJ2-1, with 13 positions matching TRBD2. The germline gives CDR1 SNHLY, CDR2 FYNNEI. The CDR3 runs 19 residues. CDR3 coding DNA: TGTGCCGGCAGTGGGTTACAGGGGACTAGCGGGGCTCCGGGTAATGAGCAGTTCTTC. Translating it yields CAGSGLQGTSGAPGNEQFF.

Regarding this clonotype: Relative to the germline gene, one junction end is altered; a read error may explain this. The V call is TRBV12-3 or TRBV12-4, the J call TRBJ2-5, with D uncertain. This CDR3 spans 14 amino acids. This chain's CDR3 is CASSVAGVRETQYF. CDR3 bases: TGTGCCAGCAGTGTAGCCGGTGTGCGGGAGACCCAGTACTTC.

The V gene is TRBV20-1, the J gene TRBJ1-3; possibly TRBD1 for D (5 bases). The germline V gene encodes CDR1 DFQATT and CDR2 SNEGSKA (reference sequence). There are 17 residues in the CDR3. Deletions cut 0 bases from V and 0 bases from J, with 15 bases between. The chain's CDR3 is CSARDQQVSRSGNTIYF. In DNA, the CDR3 is TGCAGTGCTAGAGACCAACAGGTCAGCCGCTCTGGAAACACCATATATTTT.

V usage is TRBV6-4 and J usage is TRBJ2-1, with 10 positions matching TRBD1. Germline loops: CDR1 MRHNA, CDR2 SNTAGT. The CDR3 runs to 15 residues. The V segment lost 4 bases and the J segment 3 bases; nucleotides outside the gene matches: 3. The CDR3 bases are TGTGCCAGCAGTGTGGGACAGGGGATCTACAATGAGCAGTTCTTC. This sequence encodes CASSVGQGIYNEQFF.

This clonotype was detected a few times. The rearrangement joins TRBV10-3 to TRBJ2-7; a weak D match, TRBD2 (5 bases). TRBJ2-5 explains the end of the DNA better; the J call may be wrong. In germline, CDR1 is ENHRY, CDR2 SYGVKD. The CDR3 runs 14 residues. The CDR3 DNA reads TGTGCCATCAGTGAGTCCCCAGGAGGAGAGACCCAGTACTTC. Translating gives CAISESPGGETQYF.

This clonotype has just a few counts. The genes are TRBV28 and TRBJ1-2; D possibly corresponds to TRBD1 (6 bases). Trimming removed 6 bases at V and 4 bases at J, with 12 bases between. The CDR3 spans 13 residues. Germline CDR1 MDHEN, CDR2 SYDVKM. This CDR3 is CASRLGQAYGYTF. DNA for the CDR3: TGTGCCAGCAGGCTGGGACAAGCCTATGGCTACACCTTC.

This clonotype was seen only a few times. The rearrangement uses TRBV4-3 and TRBJ2-7; the D is unclear. Germline CDR1 is LGHNA and CDR2 is YSLEER. The CDR3 contains 15 residues. Trimming pared 0 bases from V and 2 bases from J, leaving 11 bases between. CDR3 nucleotide sequence: TGCGCCAGCAGCCAAGAGGTGGGTGGGACCTACGAGCAGTACTTC. It specifies CASSQEVGGTYEQYF.

This clonotype has a handful of counts. The chain recombines TRBV12-5 with TRBJ2-7; D is unclear. Trimming removed 5 bases from V and 2 bases from J, with 7 bases in between. The germline gives CDR1 LGHNT, CDR2 FRNRAP. The CDR3 spans 12 residues. CDR3 sequence reads: CASGPSTYEQYF. CDR3 DNA: TGTGCTAGTGGTCCATCCACCTACGAGCAGTACTTC.

The V call is TRBV9, the J call TRBJ2-7; tentatively, D is TRBD2 (7 bases). The assigned J gene may be wrong: the sequence end matches TRBJ2-5 better. CDR1 is SGDLS and CDR2 is YYNGEE in the germline V gene. The CDR3 runs to 14 residues. CDR3 in amino acids: CASAGGGLKETQYF. CDR3 in DNA: TGTGCCAGCGCTGGCGGGGGCTTAAAAGAGACCCAGTACTTC.

V and J are TRBV7-6 and TRBJ2-5; 12 bases are shared with TRBD2. J lost 4 bases, V lost 5 bases, and 5 bases had no gene match. Germline assignment: CDR1 SGHVS and CDR2 FNYEAQ. CDR3 length: 15 residues. The CDR3 sequence: CASSVPSGGGETQYF. The CDR3 DNA is TGTGCCAGCAGCGTCCCTAGCGGGGGGGGAGAGACCCAGTACTTC.

V gene TRBV4-3 combines with J gene TRBJ2-1; TRBD2 matches at 8 bases. The length of the CDR3 is 17 residues. CDR1 is LGHNA and CDR2 is YSLEER in the germline V gene. Unmatched junction bases numbered 5, after V lost 0 bases and J lost 1 base. The CDR3, as DNA: TGCGCCAGCAGCCAAGATCGATCGGGGGGGTCCTACAATGAGCAGTTCTTC. The encoded protein is CASSQDRSGGSYNEQFF.

V gene TRBV7-2 combines with J gene TRBJ2-4; a possible D gene is TRBD2 (6 bases). The J call may be incorrect, as the DNA end agrees better with TRBJ2-5. The CDR3 length is 13 residues. CDR1 SGHTA and CDR2 FQGNSA come from the germline V gene. The CDR3 here is CASSLGLVATQYF. DNA for the CDR3: TGTGCCAGCAGCTTAGGACTAGTGGCGACCCAGTACTTC.

The chain joins TRBV6-2 or TRBV6-3 to TRBJ2-5; 11 bases match TRBD1. This CDR3 has 15 residues. Germline V gene lookup returns CDR1 MNHEY and CDR2 SVGEGT. Trimming cost V 4 bases and J 3 bases; bases outside gene matches: 4. The CDR3, as DNA: TGTGCCAGCAGTTGGACGGGACAGGGGGAAGAGACCCAGTACTTC. Translated, it gives CASSWTGQGEETQYF.

This chain links TRBV7-3 with TRBJ2-3; D not resolved. CDR1 is SGHTA and CDR2 is FQGTGA in the germline V gene. CDR3 length equals 16 residues. Trimming shortened V by 2 bases and J by 5 bases, and 17 bases separated the two germline ends. In DNA form, the CDR3 reads TGTGCCAGCAGCTTAGGGCCGGGTGGCAATGTAGATACGCAGTATTTT. It encodes CASSLGPGGNVDTQYF.

The chain is built from TRBV27 and TRBJ2-4, with TRBD1 matching over 9 bases. The J call may not be correct, given that the DNA end is closer to TRBJ2-7. CDR3 length: 14 residues. Looked up from germline, CDR1 is MNHEY and CDR2 is SMNVEV (reference sequence). CDR3 sequence reads: CASSGTGTLHEQYF. CDR3 DNA sequence: TGTGCCAGCAGCGGGACAGGGACGTTACACGAGCAGTACTTC.

The CDR3 is CASSQIQGANSPLHF. The CDR3 region has the DNA TGCGCCAGCAGCCAGATACAGGGGGCCAATTCACCCCTCCACTTT. This chain links TRBV4-3 with TRBJ1-6; 9 bases line up with TRBD1. Germline CDR1 and CDR2: LGHNA and YSLEER. This CDR3 comprises 15 residues. V was clipped by 3 bases and J by 7 bases; unmatched bases: 4.

The chain recombines TRBV7-2 with TRBJ1-2, with TRBD1 matching over 9 bases. Per germline, CDR1 SGHTA and CDR2 FQGNSA. This CDR3 comprises 13 residues. The V segment lost 7 bases and the J segment 10 bases; nucleotides outside the gene matches: 10. CDR3 DNA sequence: TGTGCCAGCAAATCCGGGACAGGGCCTTTCTACACCTTC. Translated: CASKSGTGPFYTF.

This chain uses TRBV27 with TRBJ2-6; TRBD1 or TRBD2 may be the D gene (5 bases each). The CDR3 loop spans 19 amino acids. V was shortened by 5 bases and J by 0 bases, with 20 bases between the two germline ends. Germline assignment: CDR1 MNHEY and CDR2 SMNVEV (reference sequence). CDR3 nucleotide sequence: TGTGCCAGCAGTCCCGCACGGGGCAGGATAGCCTCTGGGGCCAACGTCCTGACTTTC. This translates into CASSPARGRIASGANVLTF.